This TCR beta chain was retrieved from a study of T cells in localized non-small cell lung cancer. The data were produced by immunoSEQ multiplex PCR, yet TCRdb's version contains in-frame clones alone and is incomplete. The sample contains tens of thousands of clones, roughly nine tenths of which appear only once. The sample holds one count of this clone. CDR1 LNHDA and CDR2 SQIVND come from the germline V gene (reference sequence). V dropped 5 bases and J dropped 6 bases, with 13 bases sitting between them. The CDR3 has 14 amino acids. The sample was peripheral blood, taken before any cancer treatment. The chain recombines TRBV19 with TRBJ1-4; D possibly corresponds to TRBD1 (5 bases). The source of this sequence is a woman aged 35 to 70 with stage I lung adenocarcinoma. In nucleotides, the CDR3 is TGTGCCAGTAGTTGGGGCAGGGCGTATGAAAAACTGTTTTTT. It encodes CASSWGRAYEKLFF. Variable domain in full (rest from reference TRBV19 and TRBJ1-4): DGGITQSPKYLFRKEGQNVTLSCEQNLNHDAMYWYRQDPGQGLRLIYYSQIVNDFQKGDIAEGYSVSREKKESFPLTVTSAQKNPTAFYLCASSWGRAYEKLFFGSGTQLSVL.